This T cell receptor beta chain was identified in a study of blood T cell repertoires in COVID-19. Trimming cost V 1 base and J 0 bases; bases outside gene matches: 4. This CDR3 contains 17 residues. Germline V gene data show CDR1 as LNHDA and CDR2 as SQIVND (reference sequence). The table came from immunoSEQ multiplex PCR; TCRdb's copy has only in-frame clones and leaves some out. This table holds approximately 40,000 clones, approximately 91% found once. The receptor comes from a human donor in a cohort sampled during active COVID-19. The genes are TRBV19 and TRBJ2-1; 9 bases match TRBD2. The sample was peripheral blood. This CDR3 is CASSIGGGRGSYNEQFF. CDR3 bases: TGTGCCAGTAGTATAGGGGGCGGGAGGGGCTCCTACAATGAGCAGTTCTTC. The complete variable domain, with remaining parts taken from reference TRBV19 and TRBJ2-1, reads DGGITQSPKYLFRKEGQNVTLSCEQNLNHDAMYWYRQDPGQGLRLIYYSQIVNDFQKGDIAEGYSVSREKKESFPLTVTSAQKNPTAFYLCASSIGGGRGSYNEQFFGPGTRLTVL.